This record concerns one T cell receptor (beta chain) sequence. What it binds is unknown. Diagnostic decisions used clinical symptoms, serum thyroxine and TRAb, thyroid ultrasound and orbital computed tomography. The data derive from a study of T cells in Graves' hyperthyroidism and ophthalmopathy. Study information: Peripheral blood sampling occurred at initial diagnosis, before any treatment. Overall study findings and caveats: Ophthalmopathy could be told apart from stable hyperthyroidism with a 13 V-J model.

Amplified TCR beta CDR3 regions derived from RNA transcripts. Carried out on the TCR CDR3, a first-round RT-PCR used the HTBI primer set. TCRdb re-called the multiplex PCR reads with MiXCR, one entry per CDR3 protein. The table includes about 640,000 distinct CDR3 sequences, about 14% detected once. Germline values: CDR1 MDHEN, CDR2 SYDVKM. This CDR3 contains 16 residues. Trimming removed 3 bases from V and 2 bases from J; junction bases left unmatched: 2. The sample taken for sequencing was blood. This chain links TRBV28 with TRBJ2-7; TRBD2 matches 15 bases. The clonotype was recovered from a woman in her 50s with Graves' ophthalmopathy. CDR3 sequence: CASSFRTSGRAYEQYF. CDR3 DNA sequence: TGTGCCAGCAGTTTTCGGACTAGCGGGAGGGCCTACGAGCAGTACTTC.